A selection of T cell receptor beta chains follows, all from one sample in a study of blood T cell repertoires in COVID-19. The assay was immunoSEQ multiplex PCR, and TCRdb's table has in-frame clones only and misses some. This sample has 160,000 or so clones, with approximately 86% found just once. Sample: peripheral blood. Receptors originate from a woman aged 55-69 years who had recovered from COVID-19. CDR3s include the opening cysteine and the closing phenylalanine or tryptophan. The order of the fields is CDR3 length, V gene, J gene, CDR3 protein.

length: 18; V: TRBV2; J: TRBJ1-6; CDR3: CASSESGGRVDWNSPLHF
length: 16; V: TRBV5-1; J: TRBJ2-5; CDR3: CASSVGTGGEWETQYF
length: 14; V: TRBV6-5; J: TRBJ1-5; CDR3: CASNQQGGNQPQHF
length: 17; V: TRBV5-1; J: TRBJ2-3; CDR3: CASSPYLGQESTDTQYF
length: 15; V: TRBV9; J: TRBJ2-5; CDR3: CASSGGGTSGETQYF
length: 13; V: TRBV3-1/TRBV3-2; J: TRBJ2-2; CDR3: CASSQGGTGELFF
length: 16; V: TRBV19; J: TRBJ2-7; CDR3: CASSTRHGGPSYEQYF
length: 13; V: TRBV29-1; J: TRBJ1-1; CDR3: CSGGTSMNTEAFF
length: 14; V: TRBV3-1/TRBV3-2; J: TRBJ2-3; CDR3: CASSPKTSTDTQYF
length: 16; V: TRBV11-3; J: TRBJ2-3; CDR3: CASSPASGEVTDTQYF
length: 12; V: TRBV5-4; J: TRBJ2-5; CDR3: CASSLWEETQYF
length: 16; V: TRBV6-6; J: TRBJ2-5; CDR3: CASSSPRQQYQETQYF
length: 14; V: TRBV5-1; J: TRBJ1-6; CDR3: CASSPGQGNSPLHF
length: 15; V: TRBV14; J: TRBJ2-1; CDR3: CASSPRGSTNNEQFF
length: 14; V: TRBV7-2; J: TRBJ2-5; CDR3: CASSLLSRQETQYF
length: 14; V: TRBV6-5; J: TRBJ1-2; CDR3: CASSYSRSHYGYTF
length: 20; V: TRBV9; J: TRBJ1-6; CDR3: CASSARQGILINQSITPLHF
length: 14; V: TRBV19; J: TRBJ2-1; CDR3: CASRSAQGSGEQFF
length: 13; V: TRBV2; J: TRBJ1-2; CDR3: CASIPIRDYGYTF
length: 15; V: TRBV5-1; J: TRBJ2-7; CDR3: CASRPTGTPSYEQYF
length: 16; V: TRBV5-1; J: TRBJ2-3; CDR3: CASSRETRSGTDTQYF
length: 12; V: TRBV28; J: TRBJ2-1; CDR3: CASSLAYNEQFF
length: 15; V: TRBV28; J: TRBJ2-6; CDR3: CASSLWASGANVLTF
length: 16; V: TRBV28; J: TRBJ1-2; CDR3: CASSTLGQAGGYGYTF
length: 12; V: TRBV7-9; J: TRBJ1-6; CDR3: CASSLDRDSPRF
length: 13; V: TRBV2; J: TRBJ2-2; CDR3: CASRGQGTGELFF
length: 16; V: TRBV7-8; J: TRBJ2-1; CDR3: CASSLFTAVSYNEQFF
length: 16; V: TRBV6-6; J: TRBJ2-5; CDR3: CASSLSNSGGRETQYF
length: 10; V: TRBV24-1; J: TRBJ1-2; CDR3: CATTGTGNTF
length: 15; V: TRBV5-8; J: TRBJ2-7; CDR3: CASSTWTGFSYEQYF
length: 14; V: TRBV7-3; J: TRBJ1-1; CDR3: CASSSQGVGTEAFF
length: 15; V: TRBV28; J: TRBJ1-2; CDR3: CASTSVGTLNYGYTF
length: 14; V: TRBV15; J: TRBJ2-5; CDR3: CATSRGWDIETQYF
length: 14; V: TRBV7-9; J: TRBJ1-5; CDR3: CASSLLGEGQPQHF
length: 14; V: TRBV27; J: TRBJ1-1; CDR3: CASSLIQGKTEAFF